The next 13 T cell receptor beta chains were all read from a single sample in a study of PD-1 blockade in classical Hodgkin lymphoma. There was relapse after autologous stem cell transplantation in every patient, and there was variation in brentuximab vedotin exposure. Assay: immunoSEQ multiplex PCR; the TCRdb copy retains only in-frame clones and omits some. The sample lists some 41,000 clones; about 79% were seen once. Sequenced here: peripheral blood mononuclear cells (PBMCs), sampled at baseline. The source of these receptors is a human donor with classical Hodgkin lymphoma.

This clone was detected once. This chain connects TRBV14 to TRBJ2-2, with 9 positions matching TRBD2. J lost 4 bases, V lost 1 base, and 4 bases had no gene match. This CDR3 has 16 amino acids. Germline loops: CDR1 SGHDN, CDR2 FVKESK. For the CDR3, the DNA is TGTGCCAGCAGCCAAGGTGGCGGGAGGGTCACCGGGGAGCTGTTTTTT. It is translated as CASSQGGGRVTGELFF.

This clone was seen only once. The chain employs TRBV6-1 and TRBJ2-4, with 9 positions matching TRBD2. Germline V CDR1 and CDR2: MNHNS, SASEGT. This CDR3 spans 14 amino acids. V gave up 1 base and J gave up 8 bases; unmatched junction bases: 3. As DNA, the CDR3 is TGTGCCAGCAGTGAAGGGCTAGCGGGGCACATTCAGTACTTC. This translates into CASSEGLAGHIQYF.

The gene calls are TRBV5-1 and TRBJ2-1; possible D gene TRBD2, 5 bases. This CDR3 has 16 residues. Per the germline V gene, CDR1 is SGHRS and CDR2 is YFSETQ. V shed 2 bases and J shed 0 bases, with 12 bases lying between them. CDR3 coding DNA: TGCGCCAGCAGCTTAAGAGCGGTTAGCTCCTACAATGAGCAGTTCTTC. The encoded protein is CASSLRAVSSYNEQFF.

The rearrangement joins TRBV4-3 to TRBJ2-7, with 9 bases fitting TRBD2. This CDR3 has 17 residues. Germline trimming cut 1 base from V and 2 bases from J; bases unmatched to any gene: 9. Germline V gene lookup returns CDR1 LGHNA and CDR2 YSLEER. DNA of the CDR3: TGCGCCAGCAGCCAAGGGCTACAGACTAGCGGAGCCTACGAGCAGTACTTC. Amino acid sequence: CASSQGLQTSGAYEQYF.

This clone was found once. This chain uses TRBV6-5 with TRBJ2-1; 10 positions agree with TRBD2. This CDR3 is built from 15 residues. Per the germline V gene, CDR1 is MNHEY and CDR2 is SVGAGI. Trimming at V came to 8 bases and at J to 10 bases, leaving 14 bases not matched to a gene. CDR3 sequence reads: CASSPRASGSGEQFF. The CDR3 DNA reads TGTGCCAGCTCCCCAAGAGCTAGCGGGAGTGGGGAGCAGTTCTTC.

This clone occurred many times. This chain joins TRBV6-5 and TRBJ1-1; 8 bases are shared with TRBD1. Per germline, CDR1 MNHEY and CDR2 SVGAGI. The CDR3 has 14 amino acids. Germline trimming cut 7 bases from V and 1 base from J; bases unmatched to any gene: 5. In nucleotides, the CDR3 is TGTGCCAGCAACGACAGGGGTGGGAACACTGAAGCTTTCTTT. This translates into CASNDRGGNTEAFF.

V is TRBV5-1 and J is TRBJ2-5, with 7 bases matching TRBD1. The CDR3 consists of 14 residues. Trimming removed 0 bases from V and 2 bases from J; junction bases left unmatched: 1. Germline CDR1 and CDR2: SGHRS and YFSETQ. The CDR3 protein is CASSLGDSQETQYF. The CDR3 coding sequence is TGCGCCAGCAGCTTGGGGGACAGTCAAGAGACCCAGTACTTC.

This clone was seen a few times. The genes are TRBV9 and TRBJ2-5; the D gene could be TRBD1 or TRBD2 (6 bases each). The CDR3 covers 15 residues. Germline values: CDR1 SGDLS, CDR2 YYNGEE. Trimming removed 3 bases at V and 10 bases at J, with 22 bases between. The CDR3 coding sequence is TGTGCCAGCAGCGGAGGTTCGGTATGGGGGGACAACCAGTACTTC. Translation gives CASSGGSVWGDNQYF.

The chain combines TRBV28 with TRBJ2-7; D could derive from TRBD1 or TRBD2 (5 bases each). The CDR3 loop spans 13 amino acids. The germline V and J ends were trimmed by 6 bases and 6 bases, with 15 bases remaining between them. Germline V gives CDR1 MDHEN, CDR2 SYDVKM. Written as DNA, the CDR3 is TGTGCCAGCAGACCCGCCGGGACGCTCGAGCAGTACTTC. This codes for CASRPAGTLEQYF. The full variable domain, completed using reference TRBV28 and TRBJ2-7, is DVKVTQSSRYLVKRTGEKVFLECVQDMDHENMFWYRQDPGLGLRLIYFSYDVKMKEKGDIPEGYSVSREKKERFSLILESASTNQTSMYLCASRPAGTLEQYFGPGTRLTVT.

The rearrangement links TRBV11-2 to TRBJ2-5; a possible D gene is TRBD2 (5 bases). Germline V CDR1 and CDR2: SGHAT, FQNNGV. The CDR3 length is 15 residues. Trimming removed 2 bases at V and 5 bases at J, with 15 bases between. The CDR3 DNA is TGTGCCAGCAGCTTATCCCCACGCCGCGGGGAGACCCAGTACTTC. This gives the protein CASSLSPRRGETQYF.

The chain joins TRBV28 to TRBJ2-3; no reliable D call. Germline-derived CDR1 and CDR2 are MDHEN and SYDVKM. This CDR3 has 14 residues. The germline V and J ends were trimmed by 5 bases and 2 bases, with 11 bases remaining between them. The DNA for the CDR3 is TGTGCCAGCAGTCCCCTGCGGTTCACAGATACGCAGTATTTT. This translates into CASSPLRFTDTQYF.

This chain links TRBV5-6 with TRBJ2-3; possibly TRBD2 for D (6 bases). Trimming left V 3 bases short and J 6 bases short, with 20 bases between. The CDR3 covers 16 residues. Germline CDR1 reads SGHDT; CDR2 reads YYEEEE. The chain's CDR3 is CASSSRLRGGSDTQYF. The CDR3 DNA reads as TGTGCCAGCAGCTCGAGACTTAGGGGAGGTTCTGATACGCAGTATTTT. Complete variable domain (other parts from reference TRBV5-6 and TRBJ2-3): DAGVTQSPTHLIKTRGQQVTLRCSPKSGHDTVSWYQQALGQGPQFIFQYYEEEERQRGNFPDRFSGHQFPNYSSELNVNALLLGDSALYLCASSSRLRGGSDTQYFGPGTRLTVL.

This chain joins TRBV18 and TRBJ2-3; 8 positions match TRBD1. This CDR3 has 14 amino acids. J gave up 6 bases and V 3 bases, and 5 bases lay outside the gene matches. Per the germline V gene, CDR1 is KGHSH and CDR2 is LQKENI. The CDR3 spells CASSPGTGSDTQYF. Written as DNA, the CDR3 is TGTGCCAGCTCACCGGGGACAGGTAGCGATACGCAGTATTTT.